The source of this TCR beta chain is a study of cytomegalovirus exposure and HLA in healthy donors. Overall study: When 350 to 500 donors were genotyped, roughly 82% of them were found to fall in the Caucasian-associated ancestry cluster. Overall study findings and caveats: Later analysis revealed greater clonal expansion in HLA-associated TCR beta chains than in equally common others.

This clone was observed once. Its antigen is currently unknown. Trimming at V came to 4 bases and at J to 8 bases, leaving 14 bases not matched to a gene. The CDR3 has 16 residues. CDR1 is ENHRY, CDR2 SYGVKD, per germline. Both 60 Vbeta primers and 13 Jbeta primers went into the PCR. TCRdb keeps only in-frame clones here, not all; method: immunoSEQ multiplex PCR. The table has about 120,000 clones, 74% seen once; the top ten hold about 2%. This donor's CMV serostatus is unrecorded. This sequence originates from a human donor in good health. The chain is built from TRBV10-3 and TRBJ2-1; 7 bases map to TRBD2. The sequenced material came from PBMCs. The CDR3 is CAISGGGGGAVDEQFF. CDR3 sequence (DNA): TGTGCCATCAGTGGGGGTGGGGGGGGTGCAGTTGATGAGCAGTTCTTC.